The next 4 T cell receptor beta chains were all read from a single sample in a study of blood T cell repertoires in COVID-19. The data were produced by immunoSEQ multiplex PCR, yet TCRdb's version contains in-frame clones alone and is incomplete. There are 380,000 or so clones in the sample; 75% to 90% occur only once, and under 8.5% lies in the top ten. The sequencing input was peripheral blood. The receptors were sampled from a woman aged 55-70 years with COVID-19, enrolled during active disease.

CDR3 in DNA: TGTGCCAGCTCACCCTTTGACTCGTCCGTGACAGATACGCAGTATTTT. It yields the protein CASSPFDSSVTDTQYF. The chain uses TRBV18 and TRBJ2-3; no firm D call. This CDR3 is 16 amino acids long. Germline V CDR1 and CDR2: KGHSH, LQKENI. The V gene lost 3 bases and the J gene lost 3 bases, with 16 bases spanning the gap.

V is TRBV10-3 and J is TRBJ2-1, with 8 bases lining up with TRBD2. J lost 3 bases, V lost 3 bases, and 4 bases had no gene match. Germline assignment: CDR1 ENHRY and CDR2 SYGVKD. The CDR3 is 15 amino acids. The CDR3 here is CAISERGGSYNEQFF. In DNA, the CDR3 is TGTGCCATCAGTGAACGCGGGGGGAGCTACAATGAGCAGTTCTTC.

The CDR3 DNA follows: TGTGCCTGGAGTTGGCAGGGGAGGGGAGAGACCCAGTACTTC. This gives the protein CAWSWQGRGETQYF. The J gene is TRBJ2-5, the V gene TRBV30; weak D call: TRBD2 (7 bases). Germline values: CDR1 GTSNPN, CDR2 SVGIG (reference sequence). The CDR3 totals 14 residues. V lost 2 bases, J lost 4 bases, and 14 bases lay in between.

CDR3 DNA sequence: TGTGCCAGCAGCTCCGGAAGCGGGGGGGGTAGCACAGATACGCAGTATTTT. Amino acids: CASSSGSGGGSTDTQYF. This chain uses TRBV5-5 with TRBJ2-3, with 10 positions matching TRBD2. V was clipped by 3 bases and J by 0 bases; unmatched bases: 7. CDR1 is SGHKS and CDR2 is YYEKEE in the germline V gene (reference sequence). The CDR3 runs 17 residues.